The rows below give T cell receptor beta chains drawn from one sample of a study of cytomegalovirus exposure and HLA in healthy donors. The repertoire was sequenced with immunoSEQ multiplex PCR; TCRdb's copy has only in-frame clones and lacks some. Among about 150,000 clones, roughly four fifths were seen once, and the ten largest hold under 1.5%. Sequenced input: PBMCs. Receptors were obtained from a man aged 18 to 29 in good health and CMV-seronegative. CDR3s include the opening cysteine and the closing phenylalanine or tryptophan. A D gene is named only where the DNA matches it firmly. Clone size, where shown, is once, few, many, or a class for clones that have expanded.

j_call d_call clone_size v_call cdr3_nt cdr3_aa
TRBJ2-3 TRBD2 once TRBV4-3 TGCGCCAGCAGCCAAGGGTCTAGCGGGAGGTGGTATTTT CASSQGSSGRWYF
TRBJ2-5 NA NA TRBV4-1 TGCGCCAGCAGCCTTGTTATCTCAGAGACCCAGTACTTC CASSLVISETQYF
TRBJ2-7 NA NA TRBV5-4 TGTGCCAGCAGCTTGGGTGGAGGTGAGCAGTACTTC CASSLGGGEQYF
TRBJ1-2 NA once TRBV27 TGTGCCAGCAGCACGGCGGGACATGGCTACACCTTC CASSTAGHGYTF
TRBJ2-2 NA few TRBV7-9 TGTGCCAGCACCTCAGGCACCACCGGGGAGCTGTTTTTT CASTSGTTGELFF
TRBJ2-7 NA once TRBV5-6 TGTGCCAGCAGTTCCGGGTTCAGGGGTGGGACCTACGAGCAGTACTTC CASSSGFRGGTYEQYF
TRBJ2-2 NA NA TRBV9 TGTGCCAGCAGCGGGAGAGGTACCGGGGAGCTGTTTTTT CASSGRGTGELFF
TRBJ2-1 NA NA TRBV5-8 TGTGCCAGCAGCTTGGGGGTCGGGAGTGGGGGCTACAATGAGCAGTTCTTC CASSLGVGSGGYNEQFF
TRBJ1-5 NA NA TRBV5-8 TGTGCCAGCAGCCTCTTCAATCAGCCCCAGCATTTT CASSLFNQPQHF
TRBJ1-5 NA NA TRBV15 TGTGCCACCAGCGATCAGGAGGGGAATCAGCCCCAGCATTTT CATSDQEGNQPQHF
TRBJ2-5 NA NA TRBV18 TGTGCCAGCTCACCGGTCCAGGGGACCCAGTACTTC CASSPVQGTQYF
TRBJ2-2 NA NA TRBV5-1 TGCGCCAGCAGGCTAGCAATTCTCTTCACCGGGGAGCTGTTTTTT CASRLAILFTGELFF
TRBJ1-1 NA NA TRBV18 TGTGCCAGCTCACCACGAGTAGCCAGCAACACTGAAGCTTTCTTT CASSPRVASNTEAFF
TRBJ2-7 NA NA TRBV18 TGTGCCAGCTCAAGTTCTGGCCCCTACGAGCAGTACTTC CASSSSGPYEQYF
TRBJ1-4 TRBD1 NA TRBV28 TGTGCCAGCAGTCTCACCGCAGGGGGAACTAATGAAAAACTGTTTTTT CASSLTAGGTNEKLFF
TRBJ2-4 TRBD2 NA TRBV28 TGTGCCAGCAGTTTCGTTTCGACTAGCGGGAGAAACATTCAGTACTTC CASSFVSTSGRNIQYF
TRBJ1-5 TRBD1 NA TRBV7-2 TGTGCCAGCAACAGGGGGAATAGCAATCAGCCCCAGCATTTT CASNRGNSNQPQHF
TRBJ2-7 TRBD2 NA TRBV5-1 TGCGCCAGCAGCGCAATTAGCGGGGGCCACGAGCAGTACTTC CASSAISGGHEQYF
TRBJ1-2 TRBD1 few TRBV7-9 TGTGCCAGCAGCTCTCCTAATTTTGGACAGGGGCCCGATGGCTACACCTTC CASSSPNFGQGPDGYTF
TRBJ1-1 NA NA TRBV19 TGTGCCAGTAGTATCCGGGGGGCGCGCGATACTGAAGCTTTCTTT CASSIRGARDTEAFF
TRBJ2-2 NA NA TRBV7-6 TGTGCCAGCAGCTTAGGTCAGAACACCGGGGAGCTGTTTTTT CASSLGQNTGELFF
TRBJ1-1 TRBD1 NA TRBV19 TGTGCCAGTGGGGACAGCCATAACACTGAAGCTTTCTTT CASGDSHNTEAFF
TRBJ1-2 NA NA TRBV21-1 TGTGCCAGCCCCGACAGGGCGACCCCGGGCTACACCTTC CASPDRATPGYTF